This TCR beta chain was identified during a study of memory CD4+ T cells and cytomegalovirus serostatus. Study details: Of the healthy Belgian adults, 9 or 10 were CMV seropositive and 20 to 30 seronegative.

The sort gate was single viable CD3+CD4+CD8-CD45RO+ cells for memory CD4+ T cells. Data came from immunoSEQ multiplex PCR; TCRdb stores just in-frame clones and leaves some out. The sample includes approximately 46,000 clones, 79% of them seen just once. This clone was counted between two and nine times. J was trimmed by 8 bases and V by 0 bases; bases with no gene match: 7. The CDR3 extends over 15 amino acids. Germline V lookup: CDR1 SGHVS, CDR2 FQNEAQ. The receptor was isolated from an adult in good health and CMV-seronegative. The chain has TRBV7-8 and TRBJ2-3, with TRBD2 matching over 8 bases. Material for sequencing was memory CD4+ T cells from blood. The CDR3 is CASSLARREGRTQYF. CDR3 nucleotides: TGTGCCAGCAGCTTAGCACGACGGGAGGGCCGTACGCAGTATTTT.